These T cell receptor beta chains were read from a single sample in a study of T-cell memory formation after mild COVID-19. TCRdb re-derived calls from the 5' RACE reads in MiXCR, one entry per CDR3 protein. The data contain just over 400,000 distinct CDR3 sequences, 23% of them singletons. Input material: PBMCs or a T cell subset sorted from them (not recorded which). These receptors originate from an adult woman who had mild COVID-19 (a few samples of this study predate the infection). Cell type and time point are not known. CDR3s include the opening cysteine and the closing phenylalanine or tryptophan. A D gene is named only where the DNA matches it firmly. Clone size is shown for a subset of rows, as once, few, many or a class of expanded clone.

J gene	clone size	V gene	D gene	CDR3 DNA	CDR3 protein
TRBJ1-2	few	TRBV4-3	.	TGCGCCAGCAGCCAAGAGCTTTCCCGAAGCCATGGCTACACCTTC	CASSQELSRSHGYTF
TRBJ2-3	.	TRBV20-1	.	TGCAGTGCTAGAATCCAGGGGCCGGTTGTCATCACAGATACGCAGTATTTT	CSARIQGPVVITDTQYF
TRBJ1-2	few	TRBV10-3	.	TGTGCCATCAGTGATACTGGGGCGTTCCAGGGCTATGGCTACACCTTC	CAISDTGAFQGYGYTF
TRBJ1-2	.	TRBV7-9	.	TGTGCCAGCTCCGAGGCAGACCGTAACTATGGCTACACCTTC	CASSEADRNYGYTF
TRBJ1-1	.	TRBV20-1	.	TGCAGTGCTAGAGCCACAGGGTGGGGTACTGAAGCTTTCTTT	CSARATGWGTEAFF
TRBJ2-1	.	TRBV5-1	TRBD2	TGCGCCAGCAGCTGGAGCGGGGGGGGCGGAGATGAGCAGTTCTTC	CASSWSGGGGDEQFF
TRBJ1-1	.	TRBV7-9	.	TGTGCCAGCAGCTTAGGTTTCGGGGGCCCTGAAGCTTTCTTT	CASSLGFGGPEAFF
TRBJ2-2	few	TRBV19	TRBD2	TGTGCCAGTAGGTCCCTAGCGGGAGCTAGCGGGGAGCTGTTTTTT	CASRSLAGASGELFF
TRBJ1-1	.	TRBV4-3	.	TGCGCCAGCAGCCAGGGGGATGAGTTGCGTGTTGAAGCTTTCTTT	CASSQGDELRVEAFF
TRBJ2-7	few	TRBV14	.	TGTGCCAGCAGCCAAGGGGGGCTGGGAAACTACGAGCAGTACTTC	CASSQGGLGNYEQYF
TRBJ2-7	.	TRBV24-1	TRBD2	TGTGCCACCAGTGACATACCGGGACTAGCGGGAGCGGAGCAGTACTTC	CATSDIPGLAGAEQYF
TRBJ2-3	few	TRBV6-4	TRBD2	TGTGCCAGCAGTGACTCGACTAGCGGGGGCCTTACGCAGTATTTT	CASSDSTSGGLTQYF
TRBJ2-7	few	TRBV29-1	.	TGCAGCGTTGCTAGGGGGGTCGACGAGCAGTACTTC	CSVARGVDEQYF
TRBJ2-7	few	TRBV29-1	.	TGCAGCGTTTCGGGTCAAACCTACGAGCAGTACTTC	CSVSGQTYEQYF
TRBJ2-1	.	TRBV6-1	TRBD2	TGTGCCAGCACTACAACTAGCGGGGGGGGTAATGAGCAGTTCTTC	CASTTTSGGGNEQFF